The sequence of this T cell receptor (beta chain) was determined in a study of blood T cells in healthy people across ages. Study background: For every two T cells, template switching captured about one barcoded beta molecule. The study, taken as a whole, reports: There was no known CMV status for donors, so expanded clonotype changes were possibly confounded.

CDR1 is SEHNR and CDR2 is FQNEAQ in the germline V gene (reference sequence). The CDR3 runs to 16 residues. Trimming stripped 1 base from V and 2 bases from J, with 13 bases between. Points on this clonotype: What it recognizes is unknown.

Then a second PCR, running roughly 7 to 11 cycles, was carried out with a sample-barcoded 5' primer and a J-beta primer mix. Each cDNA molecule was tagged by a template-switch adaptor that had 12 random nucleotides. Using its own MiXCR run on the 5' RACE reads, TCRdb lists one record per CDR3 protein. Of 1,100,000 or so distinct CDR3 sequences in the sample, under 45% are singletons; the top ten hold approximately 19%. Healthy individuals of Caucasian origin from Russia, aged about 6 to 95, served as donors. The chain couples TRBV7-9 to TRBJ2-3; D is perhaps TRBD1 (5 bases). The source material was blood. This receptor was taken from a woman in her fifties or sixties in good health. The CDR3 reads CASSLGSGRSTDTQYF. The CDR3 nucleotides are TGTGCCAGCAGCTTAGGCTCAGGGCGATCCACAGATACGCAGTATTTT.